This T cell receptor beta chain was recorded in a study of cytomegalovirus exposure and HLA in healthy donors. Background on the study: Previous work identified 90 million to 130 million unique TCR beta sequences from roughly 170 million T cells.

J lost 4 bases, V lost 6 bases, and 7 bases had no gene match. Germline-derived CDR1 and CDR2 are MNHNY and SVGAGI (reference sequence). CDR3 length equals 15 residues. Primers included in the PCR were 60 Vbeta and 13 Jbeta primers. Original data processing: Unique TCR beta chains numbered about 72 million in a later analysis, with 10 million to 14 million shared. Measured with immunoSEQ multiplex PCR; TCRdb has only the in-frame clones, and not every one. V and J calls and clone size are copied from that table; D and trimming were computed from the DNA. In the table there are 150,000 to 250,000 clones, 75% to 85% of which are singletons. This clone showed up just once.

Specimen: PBMCs. The TCR comes from a woman aged 45-59 years in good health and CMV-seronegative. V usage is TRBV6-6 and J usage is TRBJ2-7, with TRBD2 matching 12 bases. The CDR3 region is CASRPGLAGPYEQYF. The DNA for the CDR3 is TGTGCCAGCAGACCTGGACTAGCGGGACCATACGAGCAGTACTTC.